A selection of T cell receptor beta chains follows, all from one sample in a study of shared clonotypes between healthy human individuals. Produced via immunoSEQ multiplex PCR; TCRdb's table is partial and in-frame only. The sample has roughly 2,000,000 clones; roughly 93% are singletons. Material for sequencing was naive CD8+ T cells from PBMCs. The receptors were sampled from a man younger than 35 in good health. Some clones in this sample may be carry-over from other donors' samples. Both conserved end residues are part of each CDR3. Fields, in order: V gene, CDR3 length, clone size, D gene, J gene, CDR3 DNA, CDR3 protein. The D gene is left open where the match is weak. Clone size is given for some rows only: seen once, a few or many times, or a class if the clone is expanded.

>TRBV12-5|12|-|-|TRBJ2-7
TGTGCTAGTGGTTCACACATCTACGAGCAGTACTTC
CASGSHIYEQYF
>TRBV11-1|15|-|-|TRBJ2-7
TGTGCCAGCAGCCAATACGGGCGGAGCCCCTACGAGCAGTACTTC
CASSQYGRSPYEQYF
>TRBV4-3|13|-|-|TRBJ2-3
TGCGCCAGCAGTACGGGGTTCACAGATACGCAGTATTTT
CASSTGFTDTQYF
>TRBV2|16|-|TRBD1|TRBJ2-1
TGTGCCAGCAGTGAAGTTGGGGACAGGGAAGACAATGAGCAGTTCTTC
CASSEVGDREDNEQFF
>TRBV5-4|15|-|-|TRBJ1-1
TGTGCCAGCATCCAGCAAGGACTCGGCGATGGGGAAGCTTTCTTT
CASIQQGLGDGEAFF
>TRBV4-1|16|-|TRBD2|TRBJ2-1
TGCGCCAGCAGCCAAGGTCCTAGCGGAGACTACAATGAGCAGTTCTTC
CASSQGPSGDYNEQFF
>TRBV5-1|16|-|TRBD2|TRBJ2-5
TGCGCCAGCAGCTCGGGACTAGCGGGGTGGCAAGAGACCCAGTACTTC
CASSSGLAGWQETQYF
>TRBV7-9|13|-|TRBD2|TRBJ2-7
TGTGCCAGCAGCCCCCCCGGGGGGTCCGAGCAGTACTTC
CASSPPGGSEQYF
>TRBV6-5|14|-|-|TRBJ2-1
TGTGCCAGCAGCTCGGCAATAGGGTACAATGAGCAGTTCTTC
CASSSAIGYNEQFF
>TRBV28|12|once|-|TRBJ2-1
TGTGCCAGCACCCCGCCCGGAAATGAGCAGTTCTTC
CASTPPGNEQFF
>TRBV27|13|-|TRBD1|TRBJ2-1
TGTGCCAGCAGTTCCAACAGGGGCTACGAGCAGTTCTTC
CASSSNRGYEQFF
>TRBV14|13|-|-|TRBJ2-3
TGTGCCAGCAGCCCGATGTACCTGGATACGCAGTTTTTT
CASSPMYLDTQFF
>TRBV11-3|14|-|-|TRBJ2-7
TGTGCCAGCAGCCCTGGGGGCTACCCCTACGAGCAGTACTTC
CASSPGGYPYEQYF
>TRBV12-2|15|-|-|TRBJ2-5
TGTGCAAGTCGCCACGACCGGGCCCAGAGCCAGACCCAGTACTTC
CASRHDRAQSQTQYF
>TRBV2|14|-|-|TRBJ1-1
TGTGCCAGCAGTGAATCTCCCGAAAACACTGAAGCTTTCTTT
CASSESPENTEAFF
>TRBV29-1|13|-|TRBD2|TRBJ2-1
TGCAGCGTTGACGGGAGGGGTTACAATGAGCAGTTCTTC
CSVDGRGYNEQFF
>TRBV7-2|16|-|-|TRBJ2-2
TGTGCCAGCAGCACCAGTGCGGCGTCGAACACCGGGGAGCTGTTTTTT
CASSTSAASNTGELFF
>TRBV5-6|14|-|TRBD1|TRBJ1-1
TGTGCCAGCAGCTTGGGGGACAGGGGTAGTTTAGCTTTCTTT
CASSLGDRGSLAFF
>TRBV7-6|11|-|-|TRBJ2-7
TGTGCCAGCAGCTACGACGACGAGCAGTACTTC
CASSYDDEQYF
>TRBV6-1|15|-|-|TRBJ2-7
TGTGCCAGCAGTGAAAAGCGGACCCGGTCCTACGAGCAGTACTTC
CASSEKRTRSYEQYF
>TRBV28|12|-|-|TRBJ2-3
TGTGCCAGCAGTGTCGGGATGGATACGCAGTATTTT
CASSVGMDTQYF
>TRBV6-1|12|-|-|TRBJ2-7
TGTGCCAGCAGCGACCAGCCCTACGAGCAGTACTTC
CASSDQPYEQYF
>TRBV16|14|-|-|TRBJ2-5
TGTGCCAGCAGCCAATCGGGGGAGGAAGAGACCCAGTACTTC
CASSQSGEEETQYF
>TRBV27|15|-|TRBD1|TRBJ2-7
TGTGCCAGCAGGCATACCGGGACAGGGGTCTACGAGCAGTACTTC
CASRHTGTGVYEQYF
>TRBV5-1|15|-|TRBD1|TRBJ2-2
TGCGCCAGCAGCCCCGGACAGGGGGCGGCCGGGGAGCTGTTTTTT
CASSPGQGAAGELFF
>TRBV9|14|few|-|TRBJ2-7
TGTGCCAGCAGCGTAGGGCTAGGAGCCTACGAGCAGTACTTC
CASSVGLGAYEQYF
>TRBV7-8|13|once|-|TRBJ2-3
TGTGCCAGCTCCAGGAGTAGCACAGATACGCAGTATTTT
CASSRSSTDTQYF
>TRBV4-1|14|-|-|TRBJ2-5
TGCGCCAGCAGCCAAGGGCGGAAACAAGAGACCCAGTACTTC
CASSQGRKQETQYF
>TRBV10-3|15|once|TRBD2|TRBJ2-5
TGTGCCATCAGTGAGAGGGCTAGCGGGAATGAGACCCAGTACTTC
CAISERASGNETQYF
>TRBV7-9|15|-|TRBD1|TRBJ2-7
TGTGCCAGCAGCTCCCCTGGGACAGGGGGCTTCGAGCAGTACTTC
CASSSPGTGGFEQYF
>TRBV19|12|once|-|TRBJ1-1
TGTGCCACAGGCCCTGGAGACACTGAAGCTTTCTTT
CATGPGDTEAFF
>TRBV5-1|16|-|-|TRBJ1-1
TGCGCCAGCAGCTTGTATCTCCTGGGTACGAACACTGAAGCTTTCTTT
CASSLYLLGTNTEAFF
>TRBV9|15|-|TRBD1|TRBJ1-2
TGTGCCAGCAGCGTATCCGGGACAGAGGGAGAAGGCTACACCTTC
CASSVSGTEGEGYTF
>TRBV15|17|-|-|TRBJ1-2
TGTGCCACCAGCCAAAAGTGGGGACACATGACCTCATATGGCTACACCTTC
CATSQKWGHMTSYGYTF
>TRBV6-5|14|-|TRBD1|TRBJ1-1
TGTGCCAGCAGTTTGGGACAGGGGATCACTGAAGCTTTCTTT
CASSLGQGITEAFF
>TRBV9|14|-|-|TRBJ1-1
TGTGCCAGCAGCGTAGCTTTTGGGTCCACTGAAGCTTTCTTT
CASSVAFGSTEAFF
>TRBV14|15|-|TRBD1|TRBJ2-7
TGTGCCAGCAGCCAAGCCCTAGGACAGGGCAACGAGCAGTACTTC
CASSQALGQGNEQYF
>TRBV7-9|15|-|-|TRBJ2-2
TGTGCCAGCAGCTACCGGGAGTCAAAAACCGGGGAGCTGTTTTTT
CASSYRESKTGELFF
>TRBV7-2|17|-|TRBD1|TRBJ2-5
TGTGCCAGCAGCTGCCGGGACAGGGTTTTATGTCAAGAGACCCAGTACTTC
CASSCRDRVLCQETQYF
>TRBV5-1|14|-|-|TRBJ2-3
TGCGCCAGCAGCCCCGGGGTGGGAGCCGATACGCAGTATTTT
CASSPGVGADTQYF
>TRBV28|15|-|TRBD1|TRBJ2-3
TGTGCCAGCAGATCCGGGACAGGGCACACAGATACGCAGTATTTT
CASRSGTGHTDTQYF
>TRBV5-1|15|-|TRBD1|TRBJ2-7
TGCGCCAGCCGGACAGGGAGGCCCCCCACTACGAAGCAGTACTTC
CASRTGRPPTTKQYF
>TRBV5-5|16|-|-|TRBJ2-1
TGTGCCAGCAGCGCCCTTGGAGAGGGCCTGTACAATGAGCAGTTCTTC
CASSALGEGLYNEQFF
>TRBV30|17|-|TRBD1|TRBJ1-4
TGTGCCTGGAGTCCTACCACCACAGGGGGCGAGTTTGAAAAACTGTTTTTT
CAWSPTTTGGEFEKLFF
>TRBV7-9|13|once|-|TRBJ2-2
TGTGCCAGCAGCTTCGCGTATTCCGGGGAGCTGTTTTTT
CASSFAYSGELFF
>TRBV5-1|17|-|TRBD1|TRBJ1-2
TGCGCCAGCAGCTACCCGGGACAGGGCGTCGGCGGCGGGGGCTACACCTTC
CASSYPGQGVGGGGYTF
>TRBV19|14|-|-|TRBJ1-5
TGTGCCAGTAGTATAGTATTAAGGGACCAGCCCCAGCATTTT
CASSIVLRDQPQHF
>TRBV7-7|16|-|TRBD2|TRBJ2-1
TGTGCCAGCAGCTTAGATTGGTCTAGCGGTTACAATGAGCAGTTCTTC
CASSLDWSSGYNEQFF
>TRBV25-1|11|-|-|TRBJ2-1
TGTGCCAGCAGTAAAAGTAATGAGCAGTTCTTC
CASSKSNEQFF
>TRBV28|14|-|-|TRBJ1-5
TGTGCCAGCAGTTTATCTAGGGGCCCCCATCCCCAGCATTTT
CASSLSRGPHPQHF